Below, 28 T cell receptor beta chains from the same sample are listed, as sequenced in a study of cytomegalovirus exposure and HLA in healthy donors. The PCR employed 60 Vbeta primers together with 13 Jbeta primers. The assay was immunoSEQ multiplex PCR, and TCRdb's table has in-frame clones only and misses some. The sample holds about 150,000 clones, 75% to 90% seen once. Sample: PBMCs. Receptor source: a male donor in good health and CMV-seronegative.

The chain carries TRBV29-1 and TRBJ2-5, with TRBD1 as a possible D gene (6 bases). The germline gives CDR1 SQVTM, CDR2 ANQGSEA. The CDR3 has 14 residues. Trimming took off 4 bases at V and 4 bases at J, with 16 bases between the two ends. The CDR3 loop is CSVVARGYPETQYF. Written as DNA, the CDR3 is TGCAGCGTTGTGGCCAGGGGCTATCCAGAGACCCAGTACTTC. Based on the CDR3 plus reference TRBV29-1 and TRBJ2-5, the full variable domain is SAVISQKPSRDICQRGTSLTIQCQVDSQVTMMFWYRQQPGQSLTLIATANQGSEATYESGFVIDKFPISRPNLTFSTLTVSNMSPEDSSIYLCSVVARGYPETQYFGPGTRLLVL.

The rearrangement uses TRBV7-9 and TRBJ1-1; D gene ambiguous. Per the germline V gene, CDR1 is SEHNR and CDR2 is FQNEAQ (reference sequence). The CDR3 has 15 residues. Trimming removed 3 bases at V and 0 bases at J, with 11 bases between. The CDR3 nucleotides read TGTGCCAGCAGCTTCTCTGGCGGGGTGAACACTGAAGCTTTCTTT. This gives the protein CASSFSGGVNTEAFF.

This clone was observed a few times. V gene TRBV5-4 combines with J gene TRBJ1-5, with a tentative D call TRBD1 (6 bases). The germline V gene encodes CDR1 SGHNT and CDR2 YYREEE (reference sequence). This CDR3 contains 18 residues. V lost 2 bases and J 5 bases, leaving 23 bases between the germline ends. The CDR3 sequence is CASSFNYGRGQRDQPQHF. The DNA for the CDR3 is TGTGCCAGCAGCTTTAATTATGGAAGGGGACAACGAGATCAGCCCCAGCATTTT.

The chain uses TRBV9 and TRBJ1-1; D possibly corresponds to TRBD1 (6 bases). Per germline, CDR1 SGDLS and CDR2 YYNGEE. Trimming shortened V by 2 bases and J by 4 bases, and 12 bases separated the two germline ends. The length of the CDR3 is 14 residues. The CDR3 sequence is CASSVTGTGTEAFF. The DNA for the CDR3 is TGTGCCAGCAGCGTGACAGGTACAGGCACTGAAGCTTTCTTT.

The chain is built from TRBV2 and TRBJ2-3, with TRBD2 matching over 14 bases. J lost 3 bases, V lost 6 bases, and 5 bases had no gene match. The CDR3 spans 16 residues. In germline, CDR1 is SNHLY, CDR2 FYNNEI. The CDR3 coding sequence is TGTGCCAGCAGGTCCGGACTAGCGGGGGGTACAGATACGCAGTATTTT. Amino acid sequence: CASRSGLAGGTDTQYF.

The chain is built from TRBV6-1 and TRBJ2-7; TRBD1 aligns across 10 bases. Germline CDR1 MNHNS, CDR2 SASEGT. CDR3 length: 13 residues. Losses at the gene ends were 8 bases for V and 4 bases for J; bases not matched to a gene: 5. This CDR3 is CASLSGQGYEQYF. The DNA for the CDR3 is TGTGCCAGCCTCTCGGGACAGGGGTACGAGCAGTACTTC.

This rearrangement joins TRBV5-6 to TRBJ1-4; 7 positions match TRBD1. Germline lookup yields CDR1 SGHDT and CDR2 YYEEEE. This CDR3 is 12 amino acids long. Germline trimming cut 4 bases from V and 13 bases from J; bases unmatched to any gene: 7. The DNA for the CDR3 is TGTGCCAGCAGCATAACAGGGGTTAGACTGTTTTTT. Translated: CASSITGVRLFF.

The rearrangement uses TRBV18 and TRBJ2-1; 12 bases fit TRBD2. Looked up from germline, CDR1 is KGHSH and CDR2 is LQKENI. J gave up 9 bases and V 8 bases, and 14 bases lay outside the gene matches. This CDR3 spans 16 amino acids. CDR3 residues: CASLPRRLAGEVEQFF. CDR3 DNA sequence: TGTGCCAGCCTTCCTCGAAGACTAGCGGGGGAAGTTGAGCAGTTCTTC.

This chain joins TRBV19 and TRBJ1-2; 10 bases agree with TRBD1. CDR3 length equals 14 residues. After removal of 5 bases from V and 2 bases from J, the junction contained 2 bases not matched to a gene. Germline CDR1 LNHDA, CDR2 SQIVND (reference sequence). CDR3 sequence reads: CASSPGQGNYGYTF. CDR3 nucleotides: TGTGCCAGTAGTCCGGGACAGGGGAACTATGGCTACACCTTC.

The chain recombines TRBV11-2 with TRBJ2-2; D is perhaps TRBD2 (5 bases). Germline assignment: CDR1 SGHAT and CDR2 FQNNGV. CDR3 size: 16 residues. The ends were cut back, 5 bases at V and 2 bases at J, with 15 bases in the middle. The CDR3 DNA sequence: TGTGCCAGCAGCCTCCGGGGAAGCTTAAACACCGGGGAGCTGTTTTTT. It encodes CASSLRGSLNTGELFF.

This chain uses TRBV18 with TRBJ2-1; 9 nucleotides agree with TRBD1. Germline-derived CDR1 and CDR2 are KGHSH and LQKENI. The CDR3 has 14 residues. With V trimmed by 0 bases and J by 6 bases, 0 bases remained unmatched. The CDR3 bases are TGTGCCAGCTCACCACCGGGACAGGGCAATGAGCAGTTCTTC. It translates to CASSPPGQGNEQFF.

This chain joins TRBV19 and TRBJ2-5; possibly TRBD2 for D (7 bases). V shed 4 bases and J shed 2 bases, with 14 bases lying between them. This CDR3 is 15 amino acids long. Germline loops: CDR1 LNHDA, CDR2 SQIVND (reference sequence). CDR3 nucleotides: TGTGCCAGTAGTAATGGGGGGGGGCCACAAGAGACCCAGTACTTC. Its translation: CASSNGGGPQETQYF. The variable domain in full, completed from reference TRBV19 and TRBJ2-5, reads DGGITQSPKYLFRKEGQNVTLSCEQNLNHDAMYWYRQDPGQGLRLIYYSQIVNDFQKGDIAEGYSVSREKKESFPLTVTSAQKNPTAFYLCASSNGGGPQETQYFGPGTRLLVL.

The chain joins TRBV30 to TRBJ1-1; 7 bases line up with TRBD1. J gave up 4 bases and V 1 base, and 0 bases lay outside the gene matches. The CDR3 contains 12 residues. Germline CDR1 and CDR2: GTSNPN and SVGIG (reference sequence). CDR3 sequence reads: CAWSAGGTEAFF. The CDR3 bases are TGTGCCTGGAGTGCAGGGGGCACTGAAGCTTTCTTT. The variable domain in full, with the rest retrieved from reference TRBV30 and TRBJ1-1, is SQTIHQWPATLVQPVGSPLSLECTVEGTSNPNLYWYRQAAGRGLQLLFYSVGIGQISSEVPQNLSASRPQDRQFILSSKKLLLSDSGFYLCAWSAGGTEAFFGQGTRLTVV.

This clone has a handful of counts. CDR3 in amino acids: CASSPTRDRTKNTEAFF. CDR3 DNA: TGTGCCAGTAGCCCGACCAGGGACAGGACCAAGAACACTGAAGCTTTCTTT. The chain links TRBV19 to TRBJ1-1; TRBD1 matches at 8 bases. V shed 6 bases and J 1 base; nucleotides not matched to a gene: 13. The CDR3 runs 17 residues. Germline CDR1 is LNHDA and CDR2 is SQIVND (reference sequence).

The chain couples TRBV5-4 to TRBJ2-7, with 12 nucleotides matching TRBD1. This CDR3 is 17 amino acids long. The germline gives CDR1 SGHNT, CDR2 YYREEE (reference sequence). V trimming: 3 bases; J trimming: 5 bases; junction bases outside the gene matches: 12. CDR3 residues: CASSWGQGASGADEQYF. The DNA for the CDR3 is TGTGCCAGCAGCTGGGGACAGGGGGCGTCTGGAGCGGACGAGCAGTACTTC.

CDR3 sequence: CASSQETGGGRTDTQYF. The CDR3 DNA sequence: TGCGCCAGCAGCCAAGAGACGGGCGGGGGCCGCACAGATACGCAGTATTTT. The V and J genes are TRBV4-1 and TRBJ2-3; possibly TRBD2 for D (7 bases). This CDR3 is 17 amino acids long. The V end lost 0 bases, the J end lost 1 base, and 14 bases lay between the germline ends. In germline, CDR1 is MGHRA, CDR2 YSYEKL.

The V gene is TRBV15, the J gene TRBJ2-2; TRBD1 aligns across 7 bases. The CDR3 sequence is 15 residues long. Germline V CDR1 and CDR2: LNHNV, YYDKDF (reference sequence). The V and J ends lost 6 bases and 5 bases, in that order; junction bases with no gene match: 9. In DNA form, the CDR3 reads TGTGCCACCAGACCAAGACAGGGTCAAACCGGGGAGCTGTTTTTT. This sequence encodes CATRPRQGQTGELFF.

This rearrangement joins TRBV7-8 to TRBJ1-6; 7 bases fit TRBD1. This CDR3 has 16 residues. Per germline, CDR1 SGHVS and CDR2 FQNEAQ. Trimming at V came to 1 base and at J to 7 bases, leaving 7 bases not matched to a gene. The CDR3 DNA follows: TGTGCCAGCAGCTTAGGTCATGGCAGGGGGAATTCACCCCTCCACTTT. Translation gives CASSLGHGRGNSPLHF.

The V and J genes are TRBV10-3 and TRBJ1-5; D is unresolved. The CDR3 extends over 13 amino acids. Trimming stripped 2 bases from V and 9 bases from J, with 11 bases between. The germline V gene has CDR1 ENHRY and CDR2 SYGVKD. The CDR3 bases are TGTGCCATCAGTGAGGAGCTCTTATGGCCCCAGCATTTT. Translating it yields CAISEELLWPQHF.

This clone was recorded only once. The chain combines TRBV7-9 with TRBJ1-1; D gene ambiguous. CDR1 is SEHNR and CDR2 is FQNEAQ in the germline V gene (reference sequence). The V and J ends lost 2 bases and 3 bases respectively, with 10 bases between them. The CDR3 contains 14 residues. The CDR3 region has the DNA TGTGCCAGCAGCTTACAGGCCTGGGACACTGAAGCTTTCTTT. Translating gives CASSLQAWDTEAFF.

This rearrangement joins TRBV6-6 to TRBJ2-5; 8 bases are shared with TRBD1. Germline assignment: CDR1 MNHNY and CDR2 SVGAGI (reference sequence). The CDR3 runs 15 residues. V lost 2 bases and J lost 4; bases outside the gene matches: 6. The CDR3 region has the DNA TGTGCCAGCAGTTACGGGACAGGAGGTTCAGAGACCCAGTACTTC. It codes for CASSYGTGGSETQYF.

The V gene is TRBV4-3, the J gene TRBJ2-3; no clear D gene. Germline CDR1 and CDR2: LGHNA and YSLEER. There are 13 residues in the CDR3. V lost 2 bases, J lost 4 bases, and 7 bases lay in between. The CDR3 DNA sequence: TGCGCCAGCAGCCAACTTATATCAGATACGCAGTATTTT. This codes for CASSQLISDTQYF.

The V and J genes are TRBV6-1 and TRBJ1-5; 10 nucleotides match TRBD1. The V gene end was trimmed by 6 bases and the J gene end by 6 bases; junction bases not matched to a gene: 5. CDR1 and CDR2 from the germline V gene are MNHNS and SASEGT. The CDR3 consists of 14 residues. CDR3 sequence reads: CASSEGQGLQPQHF. As DNA, the CDR3 is TGTGCCAGCAGCGAGGGACAGGGGCTTCAGCCCCAGCATTTT.

The CDR3 nucleotides read TGTGCCAGCAGCTTAGGGGGGACTCAACAAGAGACCCAGTACTTC. This codes for CASSLGGTQQETQYF. The rearrangement uses TRBV11-3 and TRBJ2-5; D perhaps matches TRBD2 (6 bases). The CDR3 has 15 residues. CDR1 and CDR2 (germline): SGHNT, YENEEA. V was trimmed by 1 base and J by 2 bases, leaving 11 bases between them.

This chain links TRBV28 with TRBJ1-1; D gene unclear. Trimming took off 2 bases at V and 0 bases at J, with 13 bases between the two ends. The germline V gene has CDR1 MDHEN and CDR2 SYDVKM. The CDR3 is made up of 16 amino acids. The CDR3 coding sequence is TGTGCCAGCAGTTTACTGGGTCAGACAATGAACACTGAAGCTTTCTTT. Residues: CASSLLGQTMNTEAFF. The full variable domain, in which reference TRBV28 and TRBJ1-1 provide the parts outside the CDR3, is DVKVTQSSRYLVKRTGEKVFLECVQDMDHENMFWYRQDPGLGLRLIYFSYDVKMKEKGDIPEGYSVSREKKERFSLILESASTNQTSMYLCASSLLGQTMNTEAFFGQGTRLTVV.

The V gene is TRBV6-5, the J gene TRBJ1-1; 7 nucleotides agree with TRBD1. The CDR3 length is 15 residues. V shed 1 base and J 1 base; nucleotides not matched to a gene: 3. Germline CDR1 reads MNHEY; CDR2 reads SVGAGI. CDR3 in amino acids: CASSYWGQQNTEAFF. CDR3 sequence (DNA): TGTGCCAGCAGTTACTGGGGACAGCAGAACACTGAAGCTTTCTTT.

The chain recombines TRBV19 with TRBJ2-7; D perhaps matches TRBD1 (6 bases). The germline gives CDR1 LNHDA, CDR2 SQIVND (reference sequence). Deletions cut 1 base from V and 2 bases from J, with 12 bases between. This CDR3 is 15 amino acids long. The CDR3, as DNA: TGTGCCAGTAGTATAGGGCCAGGGGCCGCCTACGAGCAGTACTTC. It specifies CASSIGPGAAYEQYF.

This clone has a single count. The chain uses TRBV18 and TRBJ1-1; D uncertain. Trimming shortened V by 0 bases and J by 4 bases, and 12 bases separated the two germline ends. There are 15 residues in the CDR3. Germline V gene lookup returns CDR1 KGHSH and CDR2 LQKENI. CDR3 in amino acids: CASSPPLGRSTEAFF. The CDR3 bases are TGTGCCAGCTCACCACCGTTAGGGAGGAGCACTGAAGCTTTCTTT.